The 6 T cell receptor beta chains below were found in one sample sequenced in a study of blood T cell repertoires in COVID-19 (dated by TCRdb to the early 2020s). Libraries came from the immunoSEQ multiplex PCR assay. Sourced from immuneACCESS, this table was stored by TCRdb with only in-frame sequences that have V and J called. A share of the clones is absent; for the studies checked, an unresolved V gene accounts for under half, and the remainder has no known explanation. This sample lists approximately 150,000 clones; just under 85% were detected once. The ten largest clones add up to more than 5% of the sample. Input material: PBMCs or T cells enriched from blood (not recorded which). Receptors originate from a woman aged 40-49 years who had recovered from COVID-19.

The rearrangement joins TRBV2 to TRBJ1-1; TRBD1 agrees at 8 bases. CDR1 is SNHLY, CDR2 FYNNEI, per germline. Germline trimming cut 4 bases from V and 4 bases from J; bases unmatched to any gene: 5. This CDR3 has 14 residues. The CDR3 is CASSATGGSTEAFF. For the CDR3, the DNA is TGTGCCAGCAGTGCTACAGGGGGTAGCACTGAAGCTTTCTTT.

This clone was seen only once. The chain uses TRBV19 and TRBJ1-1; 8 positions match TRBD1. There are 16 residues in the CDR3. V lost 2 bases to trimming and J lost 1 base; unmatched junction nucleotides: 6. Per germline, CDR1 LNHDA and CDR2 SQIVND (reference sequence). The CDR3 sequence: CASSISRQGKNTEAFF. DNA for the CDR3: TGTGCCAGTAGTATATCGCGACAGGGGAAGAACACTGAAGCTTTCTTT.

The V and J genes are TRBV14 and TRBJ2-5; 9 bases agree with TRBD2. The germline V gene has CDR1 SGHDN and CDR2 FVKESK. This CDR3 comprises 16 residues. Trimming cost V 5 bases and J 5 bases; bases outside gene matches: 12. In nucleotides, the CDR3 is TGTGCCAGCAGCGCCCTAGCGGGATTGGAATCGGAGACCCAGTACTTC. It codes for CASSALAGLESETQYF. Full variable domain (missing parts from reference TRBV14 and TRBJ2-5): EAGVTQFPSHSVIEKGQTVTLRCDPISGHDNLYWYRRVMGKEIKFLLHFVKESKQDESGMPNNRFLAERTGGTYSTLKVQPAELEDSGVYFCASSALAGLESETQYFGPGTRLLVL.

The rearrangement links TRBV28 to TRBJ2-3; possibly TRBD1 for D (6 bases). Germline CDR1 reads MDHEN; CDR2 reads SYDVKM. The V gene lost 3 bases and the J gene lost 1 base, with 14 bases spanning the gap. The CDR3 extends over 16 amino acids. The CDR3 sequence: CASSFQEGGRTDTQYF. In DNA, the CDR3 is TGTGCCAGCAGTTTTCAAGAAGGGGGACGCACAGATACGCAGTATTTT.

V and J are TRBV4-1 and TRBJ1-1; D call uncertain. V was pared by 2 bases and J by 10 bases, with 17 bases between. Germline values: CDR1 MGHRA, CDR2 YSYEKL. The CDR3 covers 14 residues. CDR3 in DNA: TGCGCCAGCAGCCAATTATTCCCGGCGGCGTCAGCTTTCTTT. Translating it yields CASSQLFPAASAFF.

This clone was observed a handful of times. V and J are TRBV10-3 and TRBJ1-1; the match to TRBD1 covers 7 bases. Germline V CDR1 and CDR2: ENHRY, SYGVKD. The V gene end was trimmed by 6 bases and the J gene end by 2 bases; junction bases not matched to a gene: 6. There are 14 residues in the CDR3. CDR3 in amino acids: CAIRGTARNTEAFF. CDR3 DNA: TGTGCCATCAGAGGGACAGCAAGAAACACTGAAGCTTTCTTT.